Sequencing of this T cell receptor beta chain was carried out in a study of blood T cell repertoires in COVID-19. Looked up from germline, CDR1 is MNHEY and CDR2 is SVGAGI. This CDR3 spans 15 amino acids. J was trimmed by 4 bases and V by 4 bases; bases with no gene match: 5. Method: immunoSEQ multiplex PCR; TCRdb's copy keeps in-frame clones and lacks some. The sample carries 150,000 to 250,000 clones, roughly 92% recorded once. A Seattle source enrolled patients during active infection and followed them longitudinally. This clone came up once. The receptor was derived from a man aged 25 to 40 with COVID-19, enrolled during active disease. The genes are TRBV6-5 and TRBJ2-1, with TRBD2 matching 9 bases. Sequenced input: peripheral blood. CDR3 sequence: CASSSGTSHYNEQFF. The DNA for the CDR3 is TGTGCCAGCAGTTCCGGGACTAGCCATTACAATGAGCAGTTCTTC.